Presented here are 19 T cell receptor beta chains from one specimen sequenced in a study of molecular identifiers for immune sequencing clone quantification. TCRdb used MiXCR to reprocess the PCR reads, holding one entry per CDR3 protein. The table includes approximately 590,000 distinct CDR3 sequences, about 25% detected once. The specimen sequenced was naive CD8+ T cells from blood, with Jurkat cell RNA spiked in. Indicated subset: FACS-sorted CD8+CD4-CCR7+CD45RA+ naive T cells. These receptor sequences come from a human donor in good health. Some libraries in this study had Jurkat cell RNA spiked in.

A note on this clonotype: This may arise from a read error, as a much more abundant clone is one base away. As the CDR3 is not closed by the conserved phenylalanine or tryptophan, this likely results from a read error. The V call is TRBV7-9, the J call TRBJ2-1; D not resolved. Germline loops: CDR1 SEHNR, CDR2 FQNEAQ (reference sequence). V was clipped by 10 bases and J by 4 bases, with 14 bases between them. This CDR3 has 13 amino acids. CDR3 nucleotide sequence: TGTGCCACCCTCCCGGAGTCATACAATGAGCAGTTCGTC. It codes for CATLPESYNEQFV.

Of note for this clonotype: A clone one base away is much larger, so this may be a read error. The chain has TRBV24-1 and TRBJ2-2; perhaps D is TRBD1 or TRBD2 (5 bases each). The CDR3 contains 12 residues. Germline CDR1 and CDR2: KGHDR and SFDVKD. The CDR3 DNA is TGTGCCACCGGCAGAAACACCGGGGCGCTGTTTTTT. It encodes CATGRNTGALFF.

Ten or more counts support this clonotype. This sequence joins TRBV7-8 and TRBJ2-6; 11 nucleotides line up with TRBD1. In germline, CDR1 is SGHVS, CDR2 FQNEAQ. The CDR3 extends over 21 amino acids. V shed 0 bases and J 0 bases; nucleotides not matched to a gene: 10. The CDR3 loop reads CASSLAPPGTGGSSGANVLTF. The CDR3 DNA sequence: TGTGCCAGCAGCTTAGCCCCTCCCGGGACAGGGGGGTCCTCTGGGGCCAACGTCCTGACTTTC.

In the case of this clonotype: This could be a read error, since a much larger clone is one nucleotide away. The chain carries TRBV7-8 and TRBJ2-5, with TRBD1 as a possible D gene (6 bases). With 2 bases removed from V and 4 bases from J, the gap between germline ends came to 23 bases. This CDR3 spans 18 amino acids. CDR1 and CDR2 from the germline V gene are SGHVS and FQNEAQ. DNA of the CDR3: TGTGCCAGCAGCTTAATCCCCTTGGGACACGGATTCCCAGAGACCCAGTACTTC. Encoded protein: CASSLIPLGHGFPETQYF.

This clonotype was seen repeatedly, ten times or more. V gene TRBV5-4 combines with J gene TRBJ2-3; D unclear. CDR3 length: 14 amino acids. Trimming took 3 bases from V and 4 from J, leaving 12 bases between them. CDR1 is SGHNT and CDR2 is YYREEE in the germline V gene (reference sequence). CDR3 residues: CASSSREAADTQYF. CDR3 nucleotides: TGTGCCAGCAGCTCGCGAGAGGCTGCAGATACGCAGTATTTT.

A few counts support this clonotype. The chain recombines TRBV9 with TRBJ2-3, with TRBD1 as a possible D gene (5 bases). V lost 0 bases and J 2 bases, leaving 10 bases between the germline ends. The length of the CDR3 is 15 residues. CDR1 and CDR2 (germline): SGDLS, YYNGEE. In nucleotides, the CDR3 is TGTGCCAGCAGCGTAGCTGGCAGGGCCACAGATACGCAGTATTTT. Translating it yields CASSVAGRATDTQYF.

The table lists this clonotype with a few counts. CDR3 DNA: TGTGCCATCATGGCGGACAAGGGTATTTGGAATGAGCAGTTCTTC. The encoded protein is CAIMADKGIWNEQFF. The rearrangement links TRBV10-3 to TRBJ2-1; possibly TRBD1 for D (5 bases). The germline V and J ends were trimmed by 7 bases and 7 bases, with 20 bases remaining between them. The CDR3 contains 15 residues. CDR1 and CDR2 (germline): ENHRY, SYGVKD.

This clonotype was found once. V usage is TRBV6-4 and J usage is TRBJ2-1, with 9 bases identical to TRBD1. V shed 0 bases, J shed 0 bases, and the junction held 9 bases outside the gene matches. The CDR3 covers 19 residues. Germline CDR1 and CDR2: MRHNA and SNTAGT. DNA for the CDR3: TGTGCCAGCAGTGACTCATGTGGGCAACAGGGGGCCTCCTACAATGAGCAGTTCTTC. It translates to CASSDSCGQQGASYNEQFF.

Of note for this clonotype: A read error may explain this, as a much larger clone is one base away. This chain joins TRBV7-9 and TRBJ1-4; D gene ambiguous. Germline values: CDR1 SEHNR, CDR2 FQNEAQ (reference sequence). The CDR3 runs to 16 residues. The CDR3 is CASSSAQKATNEKPFF. Here the CDR3 DNA reads TGTGCCAGCAGCTCCGCCCAGAAGGCAACTAATGAAAAACCGTTTTTT. Full variable domain (missing parts from reference TRBV7-9 and TRBJ1-4): DTGVSQNPRHKITKRGQNVTFRCDPISEHNRLYWYRQTLGQGPEFLTYFQNEAQLEKSRLLSDRFSAERPKGSFSTLEIQRTEQGDSAMYLCASSSAQKATNEKPFFGSGTQLSVL.

The chain couples TRBV20-1 to TRBJ2-7; 8 bases agree with TRBD1. The V segment lost 8 bases and the J segment 2 bases; nucleotides outside the gene matches: 11. The CDR3 runs 14 residues. Looked up from germline, CDR1 is DFQATT and CDR2 is SNEGSKA (reference sequence). CDR3 sequence: CSPLGQGAPYEQYF. The CDR3 DNA follows: TGCAGTCCTCTCGGCCAGGGGGCCCCCTACGAGCAGTACTTC.

In this sample, this clonotype turned up many times. V is TRBV3-1 and J is TRBJ2-3; no reliable D call. The V end was cut by 6 bases, the J end by 5 bases, with 15 bases between. From germline, CDR1 is LGHDT and CDR2 YNNKEL (reference sequence). CDR3 length equals 14 residues. The CDR3 nucleotides are TGTGCCAGCAGGGACCGTCGGCAAAAAGATACGCAGTATTTT. Its translation: CASRDRRQKDTQYF.

For this clonotype: It may be a read error: a sequence one base away is much more abundant. A read error is likely, as this CDR3 ends without the conserved phenylalanine or tryptophan. This chain links TRBV29-1 with TRBJ2-1; the match to TRBD1 covers 7 bases. Germline trimming cut 7 bases from V and 6 bases from J; bases unmatched to any gene: 6. CDR1 and CDR2 (germline): SQVTM, ANQGSEA. The CDR3 contains 12 residues. CDR3 region: CSARPGGNEQFS. CDR3 bases: TGCAGCGCCCGTCCAGGGGGCAATGAGCAGTTCTCC.

V gene TRBV7-3 combines with J gene TRBJ2-7; 10 bases are shared with TRBD2. With V trimmed by 5 bases and J by 3 bases, 13 bases remained unmatched. The germline V gene has CDR1 SGHTA and CDR2 FQGTGA. This CDR3 spans 17 amino acids. CDR3 amino acids: CASSVHPITSGIYEQYF. CDR3 nucleotides: TGTGCCAGCAGCGTGCACCCGATTACTAGCGGGATCTACGAGCAGTACTTC. The variable domain in full, completed from reference TRBV7-3 and TRBJ2-7, reads GAGVSQTPSNKVTEKGKYVELRCDPISGHTALYWYRQSLGQGPEFLIYFQGTGAADDSGLPNDRFFAVRPEGSVSTLKIQRTERGDSAVYLCASSVHPITSGIYEQYFGPGTRLTVT.

At least ten counts were recorded for this clonotype. The CDR3 loop reads CASSWSLMGTNEKLFF. CDR3 bases: TGTGCCAGCAGCTGGAGCCTCATGGGAACTAATGAAAAACTGTTTTTT. The chain joins TRBV7-6 to TRBJ1-4, with D hard to call. The germline V and J ends were trimmed by 4 bases and 1 base, with 13 bases remaining between them. Germline lookup yields CDR1 SGHVS and CDR2 FNYEAQ. This CDR3 spans 16 amino acids.

This clonotype occurred many times. V and J are TRBV4-3 and TRBJ2-7; maybe TRBD1 (5 bases). Germline-derived CDR1 and CDR2 are LGHNA and YSLEER. The CDR3 is made up of 14 amino acids. V lost 1 base and J lost 2, with 9 bases in between. CDR3 DNA: TGCGCCAGCAGCCAAGCGCAGGGCCCCTACGAGCAGTACTTC. Translating it yields CASSQAQGPYEQYF.

The count of this clonotype is one. CDR3 protein: CASSLGGARGYTF. The CDR3 DNA sequence: TGTGCCAGCAGTTTGGGTGGGGCTCGGGGCTACACCTTC. This chain uses TRBV12-3 or TRBV12-4 with TRBJ1-2; a possible D gene is TRBD1 (5 bases). Between the trimmed V and J ends, which lost 3 bases and 8 bases, there was a span of 13 bases. The CDR3 runs to 13 residues.

In its sample, this clonotype was seen many times. V and J are TRBV10-3 and TRBJ1-1; the match to TRBD1 covers 9 bases. V trimming: 3 bases; J trimming: 1 base; junction bases outside the gene matches: 3. The CDR3 has 15 residues. The germline V gene has CDR1 ENHRY and CDR2 SYGVKD. The CDR3 DNA sequence: TGTGCCATCAGTGAAACAGGGGGCTCGAACACTGAAGCTTTCTTT. Its translation: CAISETGGSNTEAFF.

This clonotype was recorded many times. The CDR3 nucleotides are TGTGCCAGCAGCTTATCAGGGGTTGCTGAAGCTTTCTTT. As protein: CASSLSGVAEAFF. This chain connects TRBV7-2 to TRBJ1-1; a possible D gene is TRBD1 (6 bases). CDR1 and CDR2 (germline): SGHTA, FQGNSA. The V gene lost 2 bases and the J gene lost 6 bases, with 10 bases spanning the gap. The length of the CDR3 is 13 residues.

About this clonotype: Being one base from a much bigger clone, this may be a read error. V gene TRBV6-2 or TRBV6-3 combines with J gene TRBJ2-3; D could derive from TRBD1 or TRBD2 (6 bases each). This CDR3 has 16 residues. Germline CDR1 is MNHEY and CDR2 is SVGEGT. V was trimmed by 6 bases and J by 2 bases, leaving 18 bases between them. The CDR3 nucleotides are TGTGCCAGCAGCGGACCGGGGGCCCGCCCCACAGATACGCAGTATTTT. It is translated as CASSGPGARPTDTQYF.